This TCR beta chain appears in the sequencing data of a study of radiotherapy plus CTLA-4 blockade in lung cancer. CDR3 length: 14 amino acids. Trimming took 0 bases from V and 1 from J, leaving 7 bases between them. CDR1 is SGHRS and CDR2 is YFSETQ in the germline V gene. Profiled with immunoSEQ multiplex PCR; TCRdb holds only in-frame clones, not every one. The sample includes about 46,000 clones, about three quarters of them seen just once. The receptor was derived from a human donor with non-small cell lung cancer whose response to radiotherapy plus ipilimumab could not be evaluated. The genes are TRBV5-1 and TRBJ1-1, with D hard to call. The sequencing here drew on peripheral blood, taken from a patient treated with radiotherapy plus ipilimumab. The CDR3 region has the DNA TGCGCCAGCAGCTTGGTCCAGGCGAACACTGAAGCTTTCTTT. This gives the protein CASSLVQANTEAFF.